The present T cell receptor (beta chain) was sequenced within a study of blood T cell repertoires in COVID-19. The CDR3 covers 14 residues. CDR1 SGHTA and CDR2 FQGNSA come from the germline V gene. V lost 1 base and J lost 12; bases outside the gene matches: 8. This clone appeared a few times. Data came from immunoSEQ multiplex PCR; TCRdb stores just in-frame clones and leaves some out. This sample has under 250,000 clones, with 85% found just once. The TCR originated in a woman in her 70s with COVID-19, enrolled during active disease. The sample comprised peripheral blood. The chain is built from TRBV7-2 and TRBJ2-1; 8 nucleotides match TRBD2. This CDR3 reads CASSLGDKLAVQFF. The CDR3 region has the DNA TGTGCCAGCAGCTTAGGAGACAAACTAGCGGTGCAGTTCTTC.